Listed here is a single T cell receptor beta chain. The CDR3 has 11 amino acids. Trimming left V 5 bases short and J 5 bases short, with 8 bases between. Per the germline V gene, CDR1 is SGHRS and CDR2 is YFSETQ. This table comes from immunoSEQ multiplex PCR, and its TCRdb copy is limited to in-frame clones, with some not included. The repertoire has approximately 200,000 clones, 72% of them found once; the top ten carry around an eighth. The data are from a study of cytotoxic CD8 clonotypes in ibrutinib-treated CLL. Overall study: Partial response was seen in some 24 patients and complete response in 2; after median around 72 months, about 14 stayed remitted, roughly 12 progressed.

The receptor comes from a human donor with chronic lymphocytic leukemia. The chain employs TRBV5-1 and TRBJ2-7, with TRBD2 as a possible D gene (6 bases). This specimen consisted of PBMCs, obtained after 24 months of ibrutinib treatment. CDR3 nucleotide sequence: TGCGCCAGCAGTTGGGGGGACGAGCAGTACTTC. Its protein is CASSWGDEQYF.